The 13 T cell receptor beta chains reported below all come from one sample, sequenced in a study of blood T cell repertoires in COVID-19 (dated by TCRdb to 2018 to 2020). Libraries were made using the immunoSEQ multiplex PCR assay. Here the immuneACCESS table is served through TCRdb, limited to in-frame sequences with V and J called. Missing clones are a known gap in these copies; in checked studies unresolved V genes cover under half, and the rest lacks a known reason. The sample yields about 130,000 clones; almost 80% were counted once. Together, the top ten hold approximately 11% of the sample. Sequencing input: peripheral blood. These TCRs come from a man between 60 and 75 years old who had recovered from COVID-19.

The CDR3 DNA follows: TGTGCCAGCAGTTACCCTGACACCCCAAATCAGCCCCAGCATTTT. This codes for CASSYPDTPNQPQHF. The genes are TRBV6-2 or TRBV6-3 and TRBJ1-5; D call uncertain. The V end was cut by 2 bases, the J end by 4 bases, with 12 bases between. The CDR3 is made up of 15 amino acids. Germline CDR1 and CDR2: MNHEY and SVGEGT.

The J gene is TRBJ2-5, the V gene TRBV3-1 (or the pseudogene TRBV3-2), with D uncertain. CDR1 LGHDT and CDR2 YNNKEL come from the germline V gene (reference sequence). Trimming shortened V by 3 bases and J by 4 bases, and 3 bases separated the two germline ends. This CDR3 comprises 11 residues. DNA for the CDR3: TGTGCCAGCAGCCAGGCAGAGACCCAGTACTTC. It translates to CASSQAETQYF.

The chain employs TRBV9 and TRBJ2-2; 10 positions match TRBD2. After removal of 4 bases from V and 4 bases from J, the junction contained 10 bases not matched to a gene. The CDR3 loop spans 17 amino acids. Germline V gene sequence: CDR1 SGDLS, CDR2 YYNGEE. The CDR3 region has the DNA TGTGCCAGCAGCCCAAGCGCTAGCGGGAGATTCACCGGGGAGCTGTTTTTT. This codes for CASSPSASGRFTGELFF.

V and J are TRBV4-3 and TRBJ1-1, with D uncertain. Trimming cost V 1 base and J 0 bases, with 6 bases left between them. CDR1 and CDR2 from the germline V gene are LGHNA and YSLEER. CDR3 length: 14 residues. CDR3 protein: CASSQVGVNTEAFF. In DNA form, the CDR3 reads TGCGCCAGCAGCCAAGTTGGAGTGAACACTGAAGCTTTCTTT.

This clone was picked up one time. The DNA of the CDR3 is TGTGCCAGTAGTATCGGGCCCGGGGGTACTTTCTTT. This gives the protein CASSIGPGGTFF. The J gene is TRBJ1-1, the V gene TRBV19, with D perhaps matching TRBD1 (5 bases). This CDR3 has 12 residues. Germline V CDR1 and CDR2: LNHDA, SQIVND (reference sequence). V shed 3 bases and J shed 12 bases, with 14 bases lying between them.

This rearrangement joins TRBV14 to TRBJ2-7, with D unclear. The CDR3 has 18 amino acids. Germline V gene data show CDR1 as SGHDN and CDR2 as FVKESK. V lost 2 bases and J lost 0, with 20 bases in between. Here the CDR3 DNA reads TGTGCCAGCAGCCAATTACATGGTCCTAGTCCAATCTCCTACGAGCAGTACTTC. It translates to CASSQLHGPSPISYEQYF.

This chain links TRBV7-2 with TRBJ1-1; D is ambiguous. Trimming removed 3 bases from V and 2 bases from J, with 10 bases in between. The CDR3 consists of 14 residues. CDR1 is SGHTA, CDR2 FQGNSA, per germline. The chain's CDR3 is CASSFHMVNTEAFF. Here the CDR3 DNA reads TGTGCCAGCAGCTTTCACATGGTAAACACTGAAGCTTTCTTT.

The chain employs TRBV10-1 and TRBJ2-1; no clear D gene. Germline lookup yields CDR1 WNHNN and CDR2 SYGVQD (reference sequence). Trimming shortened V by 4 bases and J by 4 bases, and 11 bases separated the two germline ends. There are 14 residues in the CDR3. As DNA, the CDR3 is TGCGCCAGCAGTGTAGTGAGGCAGTACAATGAGCAGTTCTTC. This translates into CASSVVRQYNEQFF.

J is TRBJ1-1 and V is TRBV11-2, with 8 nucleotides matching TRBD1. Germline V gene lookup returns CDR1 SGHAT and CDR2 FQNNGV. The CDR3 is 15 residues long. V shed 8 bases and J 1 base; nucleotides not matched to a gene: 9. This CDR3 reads CASEETGGGNTEAFF. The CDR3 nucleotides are TGTGCCAGCGAAGAAACAGGGGGGGGGAACACTGAAGCTTTCTTT.

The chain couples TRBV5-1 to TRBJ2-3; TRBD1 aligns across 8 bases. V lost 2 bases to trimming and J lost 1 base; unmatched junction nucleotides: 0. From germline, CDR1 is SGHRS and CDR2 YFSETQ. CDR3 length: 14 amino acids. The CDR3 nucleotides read TGCGCCAGCAGCTTACAGGGGGGCACAGATACGCAGTATTTT. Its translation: CASSLQGGTDTQYF.

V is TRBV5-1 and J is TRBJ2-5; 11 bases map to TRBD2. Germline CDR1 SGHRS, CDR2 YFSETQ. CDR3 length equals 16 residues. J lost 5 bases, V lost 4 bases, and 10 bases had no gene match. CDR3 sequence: CASSTLTSGSTETQYF. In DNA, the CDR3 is TGCGCCAGCAGCACCCTAACTAGCGGGAGTACGGAGACCCAGTACTTC.

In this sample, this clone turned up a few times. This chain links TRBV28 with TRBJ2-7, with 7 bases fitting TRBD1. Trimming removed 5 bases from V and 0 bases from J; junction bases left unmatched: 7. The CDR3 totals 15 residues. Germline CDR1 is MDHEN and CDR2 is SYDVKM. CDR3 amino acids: CASSPRQGPSYEQYF. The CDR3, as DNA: TGTGCCAGCAGTCCAAGACAGGGTCCCTCCTACGAGCAGTACTTC.

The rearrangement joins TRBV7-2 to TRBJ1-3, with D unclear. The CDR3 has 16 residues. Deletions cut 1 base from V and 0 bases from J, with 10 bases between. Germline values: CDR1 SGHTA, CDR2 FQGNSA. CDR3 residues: CASSLVGGNSGNTIYF. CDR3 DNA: TGTGCCAGCAGCTTAGTGGGCGGGAACTCTGGAAACACCATATATTTT.